The next 16 T cell receptor beta chains were all read from a single sample in a study of blood T cells in healthy people across ages. PCR was performed a second time for about 7 to 12 cycles using a sample-barcoded 5' primer and a J-beta primer mix. TCRdb used MiXCR to reprocess the 5' RACE reads, holding one entry per CDR3 protein. The data show about 1.5 million distinct CDR3 sequences, approximately 43% seen once. Sequenced input: blood. The receptors were gathered from a woman aged 18 to 35 in good health.

With regard to this clonotype: One end of the junction fails to match germline, which may point to a read error. The rearrangement uses TRBV7-8 and TRBJ2-1; D remains ambiguous. This CDR3 comprises 13 residues. Germline V gives CDR1 SGHVS, CDR2 FQNEAQ. CDR3 residues: CAGSFAPSNEQFF. The CDR3 bases are TGTGCCGGCAGCTTTGCGCCTTCCAATGAGCAGTTCTTC. Full variable domain (missing parts from reference TRBV7-8 and TRBJ2-1): GAGVSQSPRYKVAKRGQDVALRCDPISGHVSLFWYQQALGQGPEFLTYFQNEAQLDKSGLPSDRFFAERPEGSVSTLKIQRTQQEDSAVYLCAGSFAPSNEQFFGPGTRLTVL.

The chain links TRBV28 to TRBJ1-3, with D possibly matching TRBD1 (5 bases). Trimming left V 3 bases short and J 0 bases short, with 12 bases between. Germline loops: CDR1 MDHEN, CDR2 SYDVKM. This CDR3 is 16 amino acids long. DNA of the CDR3: TGTGCCAGCAGTTTCGGGACGGGAGTCTCTGGAAACACCATATATTTT. It specifies CASSFGTGVSGNTIYF.

V and J are TRBV5-5 and TRBJ1-2, with 7 nucleotides matching TRBD1. The CDR3 is made up of 15 amino acids. The junction had 9 bases not matched to a gene; V was cut back by 4 bases and J by 3 bases. Germline V gene data show CDR1 as SGHKS and CDR2 as YYEKEE (reference sequence). CDR3 in DNA: TGTGCCAGCAGCCAAACCGGGACAGAATACTATGGCTACACCTTC. It encodes CASSQTGTEYYGYTF.

This clonotype was recorded only once. A junction end diverges from the germline sequence, so it may reflect a read error. The V and J genes are TRBV6-6 and TRBJ2-4; TRBD2 might be the D (5 bases). The tail of the sequence fits TRBJ2-7 better, so the J call may be wrong. Germline V gene data show CDR1 as MNHNY and CDR2 as SVGAGI (reference sequence). The CDR3 length is 16 residues. CDR3 region: CASSYSRGRGSHEQYF. The CDR3 DNA is TGTGCCAGCAGTTACTCGCGAGGGAGAGGCTCCCACGAGCAGTACTTC.

The chain joins TRBV27 to TRBJ1-2; possibly TRBD1 for D (6 bases). With 5 bases removed from V and 0 bases from J, the gap between germline ends came to 10 bases. From germline, CDR1 is MNHEY and CDR2 SMNVEV (reference sequence). The CDR3 spans 14 residues. The DNA of the CDR3 is TGTGCCAGCAGTGACAGGTTTGCTAACTATGGCTACACCTTC. Protein sequence: CASSDRFANYGYTF.

The V call is TRBV7-2, the J call TRBJ2-1; D might be TRBD2 (5 bases). There are 18 residues in the CDR3. V lost 0 bases and J lost 0, with 15 bases in between. CDR1 is SGHTA and CDR2 is FQGNSA in the germline V gene. The CDR3: CASSLAWVASSSYNEQFF. In DNA, the CDR3 is TGTGCCAGCAGCTTAGCGTGGGTAGCGTCAAGCTCCTACAATGAGCAGTTCTTC. The full variable domain, in which reference TRBV7-2 and TRBJ2-1 provide the parts outside the CDR3, is GAGVSQSPSNKVTEKGKDVELRCDPISGHTALYWYRQSLGQGLEFLIYFQGNSAPDKSGLPSDRFSAERTGGSVSTLTIQRTQQEDSAVYLCASSLAWVASSSYNEQFFGPGTRLTVL.

This clonotype was seen only a few times. The CDR3 bases are TGTGCCAGCAGTGGATGGCGGGAAAGCACAGATACGCAGTATTTT. This codes for CASSGWRESTDTQYF. V gene TRBV28 combines with J gene TRBJ2-3; possibly TRBD2 for D (6 bases). This CDR3 spans 15 amino acids. Germline CDR1 and CDR2: MDHEN and SYDVKM. V was clipped by 5 bases and J by 0 bases, with 12 bases between them.

The chain uses TRBV20-1 and TRBJ2-1; possibly TRBD2 for D (6 bases). V shed 5 bases and J shed 0 bases, with 14 bases lying between them. CDR3 length: 15 amino acids. The germline V gene encodes CDR1 DFQATT and CDR2 SNEGSKA (reference sequence). The CDR3 is CSAASGLSSYNEQFF. CDR3 DNA sequence: TGCAGTGCTGCTTCGGGACTCAGCTCCTACAATGAGCAGTTCTTC.

A few counts support this clonotype. The chain combines TRBV27 with TRBJ2-7; maybe TRBD2 (6 bases). Per germline, CDR1 MNHEY and CDR2 SMNVEV (reference sequence). The CDR3 runs 13 residues. Trimming shortened V by 2 bases and J by 4 bases, and 9 bases separated the two germline ends. CDR3 DNA sequence: TGTGCCAGCAGTTTAGGGAGGATGTACGAGCAGTACTTC. Amino acids: CASSLGRMYEQYF.

This clonotype came up once. This chain uses TRBV6-2 or TRBV6-3 with TRBJ2-1; 9 bases match TRBD2. The CDR3 extends over 15 amino acids. The germline CDR1 and CDR2 sequences are MNHEY and SVGEGT. The V and J ends lost 7 bases and 7 bases, in that order; junction bases with no gene match: 11. The CDR3 is CASIIAGGTSNEQFF. The CDR3 DNA reads as TGTGCCAGCATAATTGCGGGGGGGACTAGTAATGAGCAGTTCTTC.

The chain uses TRBV4-3 and TRBJ1-6; TRBD1 matches 7 bases. Germline V lookup: CDR1 LGHNA, CDR2 YSLEER. The CDR3 is 13 residues long. The junction had 0 bases not matched to a gene; V was cut back by 3 bases and J by 7 bases. As DNA, the CDR3 is TGCGCCAGCAGCCAGGGACAGAATTCACCCCTCCACTTT. Protein sequence: CASSQGQNSPLHF.

This chain links TRBV10-1 with TRBJ2-5, with D tentatively TRBD1 or TRBD2 (5 bases each). The CDR3 extends over 14 amino acids. The V gene lost 6 bases and the J gene lost 2 bases, with 13 bases spanning the gap. Germline V lookup: CDR1 WNHNN, CDR2 SYGVQD (reference sequence). CDR3 loop: CASSTGTAQETQYF. CDR3 nucleotides: TGCGCCAGCAGCACCGGGACGGCACAAGAGACCCAGTACTTC.

There are many counts of this clonotype. V is TRBV6-4 and J is TRBJ1-2; D gene unclear. V lost 4 bases and J 8 bases, leaving 20 bases between the germline ends. Germline V lookup: CDR1 MRHNA, CDR2 SNTAGT. This CDR3 has 15 amino acids. The CDR3 bases are TGTGCCAGCAGTGTTTCGCTCCGGACTCCCGAGGGCTACACCTTC. It specifies CASSVSLRTPEGYTF.

This clonotype was counted between two and nine times. This chain links TRBV24-1 with TRBJ2-5; the D call may be TRBD1 or TRBD2 (5 bases each). This CDR3 comprises 15 residues. The V gene lost 2 bases and the J gene lost 0 bases, with 9 bases spanning the gap. In germline, CDR1 is KGHDR, CDR2 SFDVKD. The CDR3 DNA reads as TGTGCCACCAGTGATTCGGGGCCGTACCAAGAGACCCAGTACTTC. Its translation: CATSDSGPYQETQYF.

This clonotype has just a few counts. The chain has TRBV20-1 and TRBJ1-1; TRBD1 matches 7 bases. This CDR3 is 13 amino acids long. The germline V gene has CDR1 DFQATT and CDR2 SNEGSKA (reference sequence). V shed 6 bases, J shed 1 base, and the junction held 5 bases outside the gene matches. The CDR3 spells CSALTGPNTEAFF. CDR3 coding DNA: TGCAGTGCCCTGACAGGGCCGAACACTGAAGCTTTCTTT.

The chain carries TRBV7-9 and TRBJ2-7; D unclear. Trimming removed 3 bases from V and 0 bases from J, with 9 bases in between. Per the germline V gene, CDR1 is SEHNR and CDR2 is FQNEAQ (reference sequence). This CDR3 spans 14 amino acids. The CDR3 region has the DNA TGTGCCAGCAGCTTGGCCCGGAACTCCTACGAGCAGTACTTC. The encoded protein is CASSLARNSYEQYF. The full variable domain, its missing parts supplied by reference TRBV7-9 and TRBJ2-7, is DTGVSQNPRHKITKRGQNVTFRCDPISEHNRLYWYRQTLGQGPEFLTYFQNEAQLEKSRLLSDRFSAERPKGSFSTLEIQRTEQGDSAMYLCASSLARNSYEQYFGPGTRLTVT.